This passage covers 10 T cell receptor beta chains from one sample sequenced in a study of T cells in Graves' hyperthyroidism and ophthalmopathy. Amplification of TCR beta CDR3 regions was performed using RNA transcripts as template. HTBI primers drove first-round RT-PCR of the TCR CDR3. TCRdb reanalysed the multiplex PCR reads using MiXCR and keeps one entry per CDR3 protein. The sample has under 750,000 distinct CDR3 sequences, roughly a sixth seen once. What was sequenced was blood. The receptors were gathered from a woman aged 50 to 60 with Graves' hyperthyroidism that later progressed to Graves' ophthalmopathy.

This clonotype was counted only a few times. This sequence joins TRBV6-1 and TRBJ1-4; D remains ambiguous. V was trimmed by 2 bases and J by 5 bases, leaving 6 bases between them. CDR1 and CDR2 (germline): MNHNS, SASEGT. This CDR3 has 13 amino acids. CDR3 sequence reads: CASSEFLNEKLFF. The CDR3 DNA follows: TGTGCCAGCAGTGAATTCCTCAATGAAAAACTGTTTTTT.

The V call is TRBV3-1, the J call TRBJ1-1; TRBD1 aligns across 7 bases. In germline, CDR1 is LGHDT, CDR2 YNNKEL (reference sequence). The CDR3 is made up of 16 amino acids. The junction had 8 bases not matched to a gene; V was cut back by 4 bases and J by 0 bases. CDR3 nucleotide sequence: TGTGCCAGCAGCCGAGGTCAGGGGGGAATGAACACTGAAGCTTTCTTT. As protein: CASSRGQGGMNTEAFF.

J is TRBJ2-1 and V is TRBV5-1; 11 positions agree with TRBD2. CDR1 is SGHRS, CDR2 YFSETQ, per germline. After removal of 0 bases from V and 7 bases from J, the junction contained 6 bases not matched to a gene. The CDR3 extends over 16 amino acids. The CDR3 DNA sequence: TGCGCCAGCAGCTTGGTGTTAGCGGGGGGGCCTAATGAGCAGTTCTTC. Translating it yields CASSLVLAGGPNEQFF.

This clonotype showed up many times. The chain is built from TRBV30 and TRBJ1-2; D gene uncertain. V lost 2 bases and J 8 bases, leaving 18 bases between the germline ends. Germline V gene sequence: CDR1 GTSNPN, CDR2 SVGIG (reference sequence). CDR3 length: 14 amino acids. CDR3 protein: CAWSTPTSASGYTF. The DNA of the CDR3 is TGTGCCTGGAGTACCCCTACGTCAGCATCAGGCTACACCTTC.

This clonotype came up many times. V gene TRBV20-1 combines with J gene TRBJ1-1; D is unclear. Germline values: CDR1 DFQATT, CDR2 SNEGSKA (reference sequence). Trimming left V 0 bases short and J 0 bases short, with 8 bases between. The CDR3 spans 14 residues. The CDR3 here is CSARDPRLNTEAFF. CDR3 in DNA: TGCAGTGCTAGAGATCCTAGATTGAACACTGAAGCTTTCTTT.

The rearrangement joins TRBV7-6 to TRBJ2-5; the D is unclear. Germline CDR1 is SGHVS and CDR2 is FNYEAQ. This CDR3 contains 13 residues. Trimming left V 2 bases short and J 12 bases short, with 16 bases between. The CDR3 protein is CASSLRPVEWEYF. The CDR3 bases are TGTGCCAGCAGCTTACGCCCGGTGGAATGGGAGTACTTC.

In its sample, this clonotype was seen many times. The chain is built from TRBV29-1 and TRBJ2-3; D is unclear. The CDR3 spans 11 residues. The germline V and J ends were trimmed by 1 base and 6 bases, with 5 bases remaining between them. The germline V gene encodes CDR1 SQVTM and CDR2 ANQGSEA. CDR3 protein: CSVEVGDTQYF. CDR3 bases: TGCAGCGTTGAAGTGGGGGATACGCAGTATTTT.

This clonotype was counted a few times. The chain joins TRBV20-1 to TRBJ1-3; possible D gene TRBD1, 6 bases. The CDR3 has 14 amino acids. Trimming pared 6 bases from V and 4 bases from J, leaving 16 bases between. Looked up from germline, CDR1 is DFQATT and CDR2 is SNEGSKA (reference sequence). The CDR3 sequence: CSAIRGGHGNTIYF. CDR3 nucleotides: TGCAGTGCGATAAGGGGGGGTCACGGAAACACCATATATTTT.

This clonotype was counted many times. This rearrangement joins TRBV2 to TRBJ2-3, with a weak D call TRBD2 (6 bases). Trimming shortened V by 6 bases and J by 0 bases, and 19 bases separated the two germline ends. Per the germline V gene, CDR1 is SNHLY and CDR2 is FYNNEI. This CDR3 is built from 17 residues. For the CDR3, the DNA is TGTGCCAGCAGCCCCTTAGGAGGGGTCACTAGCACAGATACGCAGTATTTT. This sequence encodes CASSPLGGVTSTDTQYF.

The CDR3 DNA follows: TGTGCCAGCAGCCCCGGCGCGGGCGGCGACCTATACAATGAGCAGTTCTTC. Translation gives CASSPGAGGDLYNEQFF. This sequence joins TRBV5-4 and TRBJ2-1; possible D gene TRBD2, 5 bases. V was clipped by 4 bases and J by 4 bases, with 21 bases between them. Per the germline V gene, CDR1 is SGHNT and CDR2 is YYREEE (reference sequence). The CDR3 extends over 17 amino acids.